This T cell receptor beta chain was sequenced during a study of memory CD4+ T cells and cytomegalovirus serostatus (dated by TCRdb to between 2018 and 2021). As for the study more broadly: The 33 healthy Belgian adults in the cohort included 9 who were CMV seropositive and approximately 25 who were CMV seronegative. The study sequenced CD4+ memory TCRbeta repertoires of a Belgian cohort with known cytomegalovirus serostatus to replicate a published TCR-based CMV serostatus classifier.

A FACSAria II was used to sort memory CD4+ T cells, defined as single viable CD3+CD4+CD8-CD45RO+ cells. CMV serostatus was determined with a Roche Elecsys assay detecting serum IgG against CMV pp150, pp28, p38 and p52. After thawing, total CD4+ T cells were enriched by positive selection with CD4 magnetic microbeads. The samples came from a different study that was designed specifically to examine the CD4+ T cell memory repertoire. Following standard operating procedures, peripheral blood mononuclear cells were isolated and cryopreserved, while serum was kept at -80 degrees C. The staining relied on CD3-PerCP (BW264/56), CD4-APC (RPA-T4), CD45RO-PE (UCHT1) and CD8-Pacific Orange (3B5) antibodies, and Sytox blue was used to exclude non-viable cells. Study-wide findings and limitations: Results were interpreted as suggesting that the CMV-associated TCR signature is largely present in the CD4+ memory repertoire. For CMV serostatus prediction, a median bootstrapped AUC of approximately 0.95 was reached with the original framework, and a median bootstrapped AUC of roughly 0.92 was reached with a US-trained random forest. Only CD4+CD45RO+ memory cells were sequenced, in contrast to the original study, in which naive and memory CD4+ and CD8+ populations were covered. Of 164 previously reported CMV-associated TCRbeta sequences, approximately 64 appeared in the CD4+ memory repertoires, each in one to five individuals. A median bootstrapped AUC of around 0.94 with a 95% CI of 0.76-1.00 was achieved on the Belgian cohort by the original-framework classifier.

The CDR3 measures 14 amino acids from cysteine to phenylalanine. Here the CDR3 DNA is all that survives: 42 bases in frame from base 1. Trimming removed 0 bases from V and 4 bases from J; the gene matches leave 1 base unexplained. The germline V gene yields SGHRS for CDR1 and YFSETQ for CDR2. With respect to this clone: No cognate antigen has been identified for it. Per-nucleotide qualities are absent, and no much larger clonotype sits a single base away.

Genomic DNA was extracted from sorted cells with the Quick-DNA Microprep Kit. Amplification of TCRbeta DNA was done with the immunoSEQ hsTCRbeta kit, following the protocol from the manufacturer. TCRbeta libraries were sequenced on an Illumina MiSeq instrument. The paper's data handling went like this. Following removal of out-of-frame sequences, 2 million to 2.5 million distinct TCRbeta sequences were retained, with an average of about 61,000 per individual. Each individual was scored according to the count of fewer than 200 previously reported CMV-associated TCRbeta sequences and the total productive distinct TCRbeta count. A beta-binomial model was reimplemented in Python, and random forests from scikit-learn, run with default parameters, were trained on data from the US cohort. Classifier performance on the Belgian cohort was reported as the median AUC with percentile confidence intervals calculated over 10,000 bootstrap iterations. The table comes from immuneACCESS by way of TCRdb, which keeps in-frame sequences with V and J called. Part of the clones is missing from these tables; in studies checked, under half for an unresolved V gene and the rest for unknown reasons. The DNA gave D and trimming, while V, J and clone size come from that table. The sample records 55,000 or so clones, more than 70% of which are singletons. The ten largest make up approximately 1.4% of the sample.

Sequencing input: memory CD4+ T cells from blood. This chain joins TRBV5-1 to TRBJ2-5; the junction holds 9 bases that match TRBD1. The receptor was isolated from an adult in good health and CMV-seropositive. Here the CDR3 is given as CASSLAGQGETQYF. The DNA sequence follows: TGCGCCAGCAGCTTGGCGGGACAGGGAGAGACCCAGTACTTC.